The rows below give T cell receptor beta chains drawn from one sample of a study of early T cells in non-severe SARS-CoV-2 infection. TCRdb redid the calling of the 5' RACE reads with MiXCR, one entry per CDR3 protein. The table shows about 100,000 distinct CDR3 sequences, with about 13% occurring only once. The sequenced sample was whole blood. These receptors came from an adult who was a healthcare worker with PCR-confirmed SARS-CoV-2 infection or an uninfected control (not recorded which). CDR3s include the opening cysteine and the closing phenylalanine or tryptophan. The D gene is left open where the match is weak. Clone size is stated in some rows and not others, as once, few, many or a class when expanded.

>TRBV7-2|.|TRBD2|TRBJ2-2
TGTGCCAGCAGCCGACTAGCGGGTACCACCGGGGAGCTGTTTTTT
CASSRLAGTTGELFF
>TRBV6-5|many|.|TRBJ1-6
TGTGCCAGCGCCAGTAGCCTTAATTCACCCCTCCACTTT
CASASSLNSPLHF
>TRBV6-2/TRBV6-3|.|TRBD2|TRBJ2-3
TGTGCCAGCTCCGAGCTACGGGGGGGCACAGATACGCAGTATTTT
CASSELRGGTDTQYF
>TRBV6-2/TRBV6-3|few|.|TRBJ2-3
TGTGCCAGCAGCTTGATGACAGATACGCAGTATTTT
CASSLMTDTQYF
>TRBV19|many|.|TRBJ2-1
TGTGCCAGTAGTAGCGGCAGGTACGATGAGCAGTTCTTC
CASSSGRYDEQFF
>TRBV6-6|.|TRBD2|TRBJ2-7
TGTGCCAGCAGCTCCCCCCTCCAGCGGGGTTCCTACGAGCAGTACTTC
CASSSPLQRGSYEQYF
>TRBV7-2|few|.|TRBJ2-7
TGTGCCAGCAGCTGGAACGGGGGATGGGGGGAGCAGTACTTC
CASSWNGGWGEQYF
>TRBV9|few|.|TRBJ1-2
TGTGCCAGCAGCGTAGTAGGCTGGGGCTATGGCTACACCTTC
CASSVVGWGYGYTF
>TRBV2|few|.|TRBJ1-6
TGTGCCAGCAGAGGGGACACCGAAAATTCACCCCTCCACTTT
CASRGDTENSPLHF
>TRBV12-3/TRBV12-4|few|.|TRBJ1-2
TGTGCCAGCAGTTTGGGGTTTGCGGAGGGCTACACCTTC
CASSLGFAEGYTF
>TRBV5-5|.|.|TRBJ2-3
TGTGCCAGCGGCCAGGGTCCCTCAGATACGCAGTATTTT
CASGQGPSDTQYF
>TRBV12-3/TRBV12-4|.|TRBD1|TRBJ1-5
TGTGCCAGCATGGGGACAGGGTCCACCGAAGACCATCAGCCCCAGCATTTT
CASMGTGSTEDHQPQHF
>TRBV20-1|many|.|TRBJ1-5
TGCAGTGCTGGCCCACCCGGACAGCCCCAGCATTTT
CSAGPPGQPQHF
>TRBV7-2|.|TRBD1|TRBJ1-5
TGTGCCAGCAGCCTAACAGGGGGCATAAATCAGCCCCAGCATTTT
CASSLTGGINQPQHF
>TRBV5-4|few|.|TRBJ2-5
TGTGCCAGCAGCGCGGAAAGGGGCCGGCAAGAGACCCAGTACTTC
CASSAERGRQETQYF
>TRBV4-1|many|.|TRBJ1-6
TGCGCCAGCAGCCAGGCTCGAGAGGGATCACCCCTCCACTTT
CASSQAREGSPLHF
>TRBV5-4|many|TRBD1|TRBJ1-2
TGTGCCAGCAGCTCCCGGACAGGCGGGTCCTATGGCTACACCTTC
CASSSRTGGSYGYTF
>TRBV12-3/TRBV12-4|.|.|TRBJ1-1
TGTGCCAGCAGTTTAGACGGCGGTGGGGCTGTGTACACTGAAGCTTTCTTT
CASSLDGGGAVYTEAFF
>TRBV29-1|many|.|TRBJ1-3
TGCAGCGTTGTACAGGGTCTCCAGGGAAACACCATATATTTT
CSVVQGLQGNTIYF
>TRBV28|many|.|TRBJ1-2
TGTGCCAGCAGTTTAAGGTCCAAAATTAACTATGGCTACACCTTC
CASSLRSKINYGYTF
>TRBV20-1|many|.|TRBJ2-1
TGCAGTGCTACAGCGGTAGGAAATGAGCAGTTCTTC
CSATAVGNEQFF
>TRBV6-1|many|TRBD2|TRBJ2-1
TGTGCCACCAGCGGGGGGCTGAGCTCCTACAATGAGCAGTTCTTC
CATSGGLSSYNEQFF